This T cell receptor (beta chain) was documented in a study of shared clonotypes between healthy human individuals. Looking at the study overall: A couple of female and three male donors aged 18 to 49 were enrolled. General study results and limits: Clonotypes which were not shared had lower generation probabilities than clonotypes that all four donors shared. The low donor count limited represented genetic and exposure-history diversity.

This clone was recorded only once. Its antigen is still unknown. Libraries were prepared by immunoSEQ multiplex PCR; TCRdb keeps only in-frame clonotypes and omits some of them. Here the sample spans under 650,000 clones, almost 97% being singletons. There were only Caucasian adults among the donors, and all lived in Nashville, Tennessee. V dropped 5 bases and J dropped 8 bases, with 19 bases sitting between them. Germline values: CDR1 SEHNR, CDR2 FQNEAQ (reference sequence). CDR3 length: 15 amino acids. The rearrangement joins TRBV7-9 to TRBJ2-1, with D perhaps TRBD2 (5 bases). This clonotype was sampled from a woman aged 25-40 years in good health. Sequencing was carried out using naive CD4+ T cells sorted from blood. The subset denotes: CD45RA+ positively selected. The CDR3: CASSPWRLFSDEQFF. The CDR3 region has the DNA TGTGCCAGCAGCCCCTGGAGACTATTCAGTGATGAGCAGTTCTTC.